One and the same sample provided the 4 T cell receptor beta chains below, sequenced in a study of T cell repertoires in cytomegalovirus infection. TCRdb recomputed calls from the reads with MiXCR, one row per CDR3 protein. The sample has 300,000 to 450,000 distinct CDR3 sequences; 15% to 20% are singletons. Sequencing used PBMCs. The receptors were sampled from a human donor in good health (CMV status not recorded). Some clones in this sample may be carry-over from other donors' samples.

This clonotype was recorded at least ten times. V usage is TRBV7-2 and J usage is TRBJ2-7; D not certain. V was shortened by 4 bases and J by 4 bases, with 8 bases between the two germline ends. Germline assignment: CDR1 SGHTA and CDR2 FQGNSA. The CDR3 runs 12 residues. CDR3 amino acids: CASSSSAYEQYF. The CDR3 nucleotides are TGTGCCAGCAGCTCGAGTGCGTACGAGCAGTACTTC.

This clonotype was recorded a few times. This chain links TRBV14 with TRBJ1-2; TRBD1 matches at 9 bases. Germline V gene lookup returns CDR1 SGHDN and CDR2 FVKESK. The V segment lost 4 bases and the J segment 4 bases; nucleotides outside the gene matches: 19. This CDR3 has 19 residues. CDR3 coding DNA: TGTGCCAGCAGCCCGACCCCCGGGACAGGGATACGGTCTGGCTATGGCTACACCTTC. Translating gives CASSPTPGTGIRSGYGYTF.

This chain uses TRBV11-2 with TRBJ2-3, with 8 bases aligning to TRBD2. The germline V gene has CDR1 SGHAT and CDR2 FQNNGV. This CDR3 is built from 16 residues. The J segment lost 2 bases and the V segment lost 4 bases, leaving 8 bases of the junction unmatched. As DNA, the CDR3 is TGTGCCAGCAGCTCCCAGGGAGCGGGAGTCACAGATACGCAGTATTTT. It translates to CASSSQGAGVTDTQYF.

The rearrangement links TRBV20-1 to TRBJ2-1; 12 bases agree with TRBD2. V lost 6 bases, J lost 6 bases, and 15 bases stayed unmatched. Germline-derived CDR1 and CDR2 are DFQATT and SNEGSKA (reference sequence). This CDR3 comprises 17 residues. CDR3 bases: TGCAGTGCCCCGCCCCCTAGCGGGAGGGCCATGGGCAATGAGCAGTTCTTC. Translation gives CSAPPPSGRAMGNEQFF.